Sequencing of this TCR beta chain was carried out in a study of blood T cell repertoires in COVID-19. Whole-study context: T cells, B-cell-depleted T cells, or PBMCs supplied cDNA or gDNA.

In the authors' workflow: Amplification of reference gene primers provided the estimated nucleated cell counts. Sequenced by immunoSEQ multiplex PCR; TCRdb stores in-frame clones only, minus some. The D gene and trimming were derived from the DNA, and the V and J assignments and clone size from that table. The sample consists of about 70,000 clones, roughly 89% of them appearing once. Trimming cost V 3 bases and J 5 bases; bases outside gene matches: 11. There are 17 residues in the CDR3. Germline V gene lookup returns CDR1 SGHNT and CDR2 YYREEE (reference sequence). Sequenced material: peripheral blood. The rearrangement uses TRBV5-4 and TRBJ2-3; 11 bases are a match to TRBD2. The source of this sequence is a man aged 45 to 65 with active COVID-19. CDR3 loop: CASSSRLSGGARDTQYF. CDR3 sequence (DNA): TGTGCCAGCAGCTCTAGACTTAGCGGGGGGGCGAGAGATACGCAGTATTTT.